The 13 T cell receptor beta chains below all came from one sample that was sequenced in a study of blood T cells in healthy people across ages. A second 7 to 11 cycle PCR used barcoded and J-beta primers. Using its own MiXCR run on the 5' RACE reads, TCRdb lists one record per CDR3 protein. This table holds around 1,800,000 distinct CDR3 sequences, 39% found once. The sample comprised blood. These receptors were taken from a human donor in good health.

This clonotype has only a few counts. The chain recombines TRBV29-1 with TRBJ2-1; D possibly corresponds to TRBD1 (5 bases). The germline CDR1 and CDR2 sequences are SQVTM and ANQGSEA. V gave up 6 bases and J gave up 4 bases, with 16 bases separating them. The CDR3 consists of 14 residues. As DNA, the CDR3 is TGCAGCGTCTCAGGGCCCATGAGGTACAATGAGCAGTTCTTC. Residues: CSVSGPMRYNEQFF.

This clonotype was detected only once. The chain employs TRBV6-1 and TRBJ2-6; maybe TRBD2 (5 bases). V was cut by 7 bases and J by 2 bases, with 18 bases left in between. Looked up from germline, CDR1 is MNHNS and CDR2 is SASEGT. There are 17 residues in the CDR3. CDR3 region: CASTPRAAGTGANVLTF. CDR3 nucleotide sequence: TGTGCCAGCACCCCAAGGGCCGCGGGCACTGGGGCCAACGTCCTGACTTTC.

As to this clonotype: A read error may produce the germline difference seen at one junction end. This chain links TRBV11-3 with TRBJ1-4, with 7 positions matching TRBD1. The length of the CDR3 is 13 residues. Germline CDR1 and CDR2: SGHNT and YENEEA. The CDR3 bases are TGCGCCAGCAGCCTCGACAGGGATGAAAAACTGTTTTTT. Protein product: CASSLDRDEKLFF.

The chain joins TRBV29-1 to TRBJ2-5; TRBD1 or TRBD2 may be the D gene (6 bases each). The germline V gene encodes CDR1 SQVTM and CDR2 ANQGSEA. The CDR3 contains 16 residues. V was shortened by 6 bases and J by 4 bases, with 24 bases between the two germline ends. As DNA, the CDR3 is TGCAGCGTCCTCGGGGGCCAAGGGGTTCCCTCAGAGACCCAGTACTTC. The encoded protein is CSVLGGQGVPSETQYF.

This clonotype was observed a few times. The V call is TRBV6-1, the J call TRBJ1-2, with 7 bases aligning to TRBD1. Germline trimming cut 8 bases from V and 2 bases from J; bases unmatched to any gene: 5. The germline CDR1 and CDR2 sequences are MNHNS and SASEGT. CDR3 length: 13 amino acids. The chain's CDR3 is CASEGGQNYGYTF. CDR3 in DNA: TGTGCCAGCGAGGGGGGACAGAACTATGGCTACACCTTC.

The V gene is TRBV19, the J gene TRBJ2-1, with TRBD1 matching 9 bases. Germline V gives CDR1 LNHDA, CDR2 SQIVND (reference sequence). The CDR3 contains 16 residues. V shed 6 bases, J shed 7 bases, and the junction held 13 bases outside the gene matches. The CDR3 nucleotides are TGTGCCAGTAGCCCAGACAGGGGGTACGATAGGAATGAGCAGTTCTTC. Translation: CASSPDRGYDRNEQFF.

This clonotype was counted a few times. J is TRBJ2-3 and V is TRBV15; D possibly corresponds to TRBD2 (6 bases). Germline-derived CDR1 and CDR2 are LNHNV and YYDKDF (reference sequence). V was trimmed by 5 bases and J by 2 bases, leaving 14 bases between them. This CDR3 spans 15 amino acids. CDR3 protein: CATSLRGTTTDTQYF. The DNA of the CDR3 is TGTGCCACCAGCTTGCGGGGTACTACCACAGATACGCAGTATTTT.

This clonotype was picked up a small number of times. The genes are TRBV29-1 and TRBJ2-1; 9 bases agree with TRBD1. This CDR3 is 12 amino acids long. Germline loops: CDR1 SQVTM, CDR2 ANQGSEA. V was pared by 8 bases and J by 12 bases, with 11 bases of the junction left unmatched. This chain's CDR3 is CSSWTGEGSQFF. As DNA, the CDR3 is TGCAGCTCTTGGACAGGGGAAGGGTCGCAGTTCTTC.

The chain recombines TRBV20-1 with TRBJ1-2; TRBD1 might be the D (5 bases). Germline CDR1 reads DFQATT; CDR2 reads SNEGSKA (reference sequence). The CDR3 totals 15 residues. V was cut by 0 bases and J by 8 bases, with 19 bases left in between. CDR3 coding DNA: TGCAGTGCTAGAGATCGATATTCAGGGCCTCACGGCTACACCTTC. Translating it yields CSARDRYSGPHGYTF.

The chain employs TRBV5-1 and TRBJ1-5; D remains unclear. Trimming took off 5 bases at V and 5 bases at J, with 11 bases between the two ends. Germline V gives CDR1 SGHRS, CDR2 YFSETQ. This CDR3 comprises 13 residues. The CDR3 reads CASSIALYQPQHF. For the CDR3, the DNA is TGCGCCAGCAGTATAGCTCTCTATCAGCCCCAGCATTTT.

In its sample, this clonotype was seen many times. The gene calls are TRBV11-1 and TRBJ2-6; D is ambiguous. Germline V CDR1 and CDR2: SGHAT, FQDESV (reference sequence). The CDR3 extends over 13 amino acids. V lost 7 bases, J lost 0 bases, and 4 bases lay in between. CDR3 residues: CASKYSGANVLTF. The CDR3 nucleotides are TGTGCCAGCAAGTACTCTGGGGCCAACGTCCTGACTTTC.

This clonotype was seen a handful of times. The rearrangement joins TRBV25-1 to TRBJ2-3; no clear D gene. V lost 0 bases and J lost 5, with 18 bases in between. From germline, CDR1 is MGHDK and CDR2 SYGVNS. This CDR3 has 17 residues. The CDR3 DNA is TGTGCCAGCAGTGAATATGAGGACGAGGTCGTCCGAGATACGCAGTATTTT. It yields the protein CASSEYEDEVVRDTQYF.

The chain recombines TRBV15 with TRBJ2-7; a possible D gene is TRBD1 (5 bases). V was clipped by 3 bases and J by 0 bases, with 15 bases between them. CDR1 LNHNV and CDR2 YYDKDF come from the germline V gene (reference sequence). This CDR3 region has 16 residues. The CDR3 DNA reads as TGTGCCACCAGCAGGGGTGGACGGACAATCTCCTACGAGCAGTACTTC. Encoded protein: CATSRGGRTISYEQYF. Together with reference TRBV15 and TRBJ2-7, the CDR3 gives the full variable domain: DAMVIQNPRYQVTQFGKPVTLSCSQTLNHNVMYWYQQKSSQAPKLLFHYYDKDFNNEADTPDNFQSRRPNTSFCFLDIRSPGLGDTAMYLCATSRGGRTISYEQYFGPGTRLTVT.